This TCR beta chain was sequenced in a study of blood T cell repertoires in COVID-19. Overall study context: T cells, B-cell-depleted T cells, or PBMCs supplied cDNA or gDNA.

There are 15 residues in the CDR3. CDR1 is SGHAT and CDR2 is FQDESV in the germline V gene (reference sequence). Trimming shortened V by 0 bases and J by 5 bases, and 14 bases separated the two germline ends. In the original processing: Counts of nucleated cells, estimated from reference gene primer amplification, were obtained. Profiling relied on immunoSEQ multiplex PCR, and the TCRdb table lists in-frame clones only, not all of them. Clonal size and the V and J genes are those of that table, whereas D and trimming came from the DNA. The sample contains roughly 86,000 clones, 82% of which appear only once.

This clonotype was sampled from a human donor in a cohort sampled during active COVID-19. The gene calls are TRBV11-1 and TRBJ2-7, with a weak D call TRBD1 (5 bases). Sequencing used peripheral blood. The chain's CDR3 is CASSLAIRVPDEQYF. CDR3 nucleotide sequence: TGTGCCAGCAGCTTAGCGATCAGGGTCCCCGACGAGCAGTACTTC.